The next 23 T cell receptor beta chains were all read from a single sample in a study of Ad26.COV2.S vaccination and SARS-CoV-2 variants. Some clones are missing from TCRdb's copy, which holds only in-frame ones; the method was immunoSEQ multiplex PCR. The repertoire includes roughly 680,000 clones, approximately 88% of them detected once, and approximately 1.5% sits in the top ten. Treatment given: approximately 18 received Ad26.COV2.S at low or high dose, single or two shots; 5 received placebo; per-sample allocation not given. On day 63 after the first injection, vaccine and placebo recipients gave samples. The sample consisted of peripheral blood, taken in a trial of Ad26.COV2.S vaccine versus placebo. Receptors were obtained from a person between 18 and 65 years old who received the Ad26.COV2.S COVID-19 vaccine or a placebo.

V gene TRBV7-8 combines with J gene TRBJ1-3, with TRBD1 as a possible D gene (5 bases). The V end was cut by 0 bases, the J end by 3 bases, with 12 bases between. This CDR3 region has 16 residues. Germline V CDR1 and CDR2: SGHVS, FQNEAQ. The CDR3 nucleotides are TGTGCCAGCAGCTTAGCGGGGGGGAGGGTTGGAAACACCATATATTTT. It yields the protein CASSLAGGRVGNTIYF. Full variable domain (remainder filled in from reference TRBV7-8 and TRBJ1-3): GAGVSQSPRYKVAKRGQDVALRCDPISGHVSLFWYQQALGQGPEFLTYFQNEAQLDKSGLPSDRFFAERPEGSVSTLKIQRTQQEDSAVYLCASSLAGGRVGNTIYFGEGSWLTVV.

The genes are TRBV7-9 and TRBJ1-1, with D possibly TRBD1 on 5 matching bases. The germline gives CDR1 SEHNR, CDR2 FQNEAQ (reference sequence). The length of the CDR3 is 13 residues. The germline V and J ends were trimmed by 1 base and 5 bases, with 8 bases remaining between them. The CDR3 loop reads CASSLVEGTEAFF. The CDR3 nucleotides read TGTGCCAGCAGCTTAGTGGAGGGGACTGAAGCTTTCTTT.

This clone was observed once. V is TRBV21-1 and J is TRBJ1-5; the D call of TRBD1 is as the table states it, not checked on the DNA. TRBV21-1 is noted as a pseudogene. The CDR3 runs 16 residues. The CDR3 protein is CASSKPRTGGLRAQHF. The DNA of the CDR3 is TGTGCCAGCAGCAAACCACGGACAGGGGGCTTGAGGGCCCAGCATTTT.

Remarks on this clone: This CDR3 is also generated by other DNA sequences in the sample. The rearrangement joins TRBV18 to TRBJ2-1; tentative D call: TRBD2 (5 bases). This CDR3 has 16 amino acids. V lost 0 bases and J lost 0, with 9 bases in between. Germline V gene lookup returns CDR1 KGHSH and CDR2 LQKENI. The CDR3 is CASSPPQGSSYNEQFF. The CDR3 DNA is TGTGCCAGCTCACCACCCCAAGGGAGCTCCTACAATGAGCAGTTCTTC.

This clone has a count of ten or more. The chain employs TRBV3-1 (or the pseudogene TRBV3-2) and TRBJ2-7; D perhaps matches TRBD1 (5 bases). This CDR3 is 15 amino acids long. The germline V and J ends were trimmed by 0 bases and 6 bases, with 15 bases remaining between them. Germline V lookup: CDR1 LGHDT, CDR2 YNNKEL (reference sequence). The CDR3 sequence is CASSQDTGEGREQYF. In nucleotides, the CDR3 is TGTGCCAGCAGCCAAGATACAGGTGAAGGACGCGAGCAGTACTTC.

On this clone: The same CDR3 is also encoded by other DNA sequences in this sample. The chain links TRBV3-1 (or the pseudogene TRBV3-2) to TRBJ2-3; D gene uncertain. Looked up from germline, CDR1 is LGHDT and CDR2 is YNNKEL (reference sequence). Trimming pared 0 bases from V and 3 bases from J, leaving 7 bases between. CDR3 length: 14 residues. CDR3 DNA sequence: TGTGCCAGCAGCCAAGATCTTGCGACAGATACGCAGTATTTT. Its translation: CASSQDLATDTQYF.

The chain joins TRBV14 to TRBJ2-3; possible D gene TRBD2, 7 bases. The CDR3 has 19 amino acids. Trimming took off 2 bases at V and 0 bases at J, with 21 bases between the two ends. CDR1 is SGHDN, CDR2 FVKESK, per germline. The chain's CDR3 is CASSQHTGRGLQSTDTQYF. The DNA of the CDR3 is TGTGCCAGCAGCCAACACACAGGGAGGGGCCTCCAAAGCACAGATACGCAGTATTTT.

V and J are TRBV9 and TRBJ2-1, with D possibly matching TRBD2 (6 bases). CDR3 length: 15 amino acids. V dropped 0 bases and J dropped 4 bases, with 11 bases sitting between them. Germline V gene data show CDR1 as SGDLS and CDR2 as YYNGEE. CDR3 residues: CASSVALAGYNEQFF. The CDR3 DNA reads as TGTGCCAGCAGCGTAGCACTAGCAGGGTACAATGAGCAGTTCTTC.

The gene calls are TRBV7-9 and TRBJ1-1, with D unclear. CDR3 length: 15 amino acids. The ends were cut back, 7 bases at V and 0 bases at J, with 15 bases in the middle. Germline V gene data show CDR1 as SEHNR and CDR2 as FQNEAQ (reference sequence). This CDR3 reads CASTNMERMNTEAFF. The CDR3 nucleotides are TGTGCCAGCACCAATATGGAACGGATGAACACTGAAGCTTTCTTT.

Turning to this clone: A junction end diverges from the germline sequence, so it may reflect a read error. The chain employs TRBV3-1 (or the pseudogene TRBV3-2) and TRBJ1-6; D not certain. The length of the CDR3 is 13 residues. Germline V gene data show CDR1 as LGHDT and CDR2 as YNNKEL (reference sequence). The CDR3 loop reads CASTQSGYSPLHF. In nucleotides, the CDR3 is TGTGCCAGCACCCAAAGCGGTTATTCACCCCTCCACTTT.

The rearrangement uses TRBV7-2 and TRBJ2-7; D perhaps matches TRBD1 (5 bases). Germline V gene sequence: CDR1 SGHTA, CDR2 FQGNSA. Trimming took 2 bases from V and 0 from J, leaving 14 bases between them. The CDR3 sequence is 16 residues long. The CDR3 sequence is CASSLSLQALSYEQYF. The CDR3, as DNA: TGTGCCAGCAGCTTATCCCTACAGGCCCTCTCCTACGAGCAGTACTTC.

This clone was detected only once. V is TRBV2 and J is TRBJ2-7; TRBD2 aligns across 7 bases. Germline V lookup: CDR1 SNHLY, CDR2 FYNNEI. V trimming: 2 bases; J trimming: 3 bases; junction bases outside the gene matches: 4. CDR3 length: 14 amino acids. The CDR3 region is CASSELAEHYEQYF. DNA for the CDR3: TGTGCCAGCAGTGAACTAGCGGAGCACTACGAGCAGTACTTC. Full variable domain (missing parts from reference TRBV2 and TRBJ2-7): EPEVTQTPSHQVTQMGQEVILRCVPISNHLYFYWYRQILGQKVEFLVSFYNNEISEKSEIFDDQFSVERPDGSNFTLKIRSTKLEDSAMYFCASSELAEHYEQYFGPGTRLTVT.

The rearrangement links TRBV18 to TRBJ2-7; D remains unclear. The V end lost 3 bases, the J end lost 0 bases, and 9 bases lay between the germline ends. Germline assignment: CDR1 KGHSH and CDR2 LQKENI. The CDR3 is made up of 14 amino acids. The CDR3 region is CASSPAVASYEQYF. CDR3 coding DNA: TGTGCCAGCTCACCCGCAGTCGCCTCCTACGAGCAGTACTTC. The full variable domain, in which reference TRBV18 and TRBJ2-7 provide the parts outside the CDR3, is NAGVMQNPRHLVRRRGQEARLRCSPMKGHSHVYWYRQLPEEGLKFMVYLQKENIIDESGMPKERFSAEFPKEGPSILRIQQVVRGDSAAYFCASSPAVASYEQYFGPGTRLTVT.

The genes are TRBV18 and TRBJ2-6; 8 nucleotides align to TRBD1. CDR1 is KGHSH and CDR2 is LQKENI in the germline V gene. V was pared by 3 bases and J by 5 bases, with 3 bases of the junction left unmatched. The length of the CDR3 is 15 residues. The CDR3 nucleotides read TGTGCCAGCTCACCGGACAGGGCCCGGGCCAACGTCCTGACTTTC. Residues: CASSPDRARANVLTF.

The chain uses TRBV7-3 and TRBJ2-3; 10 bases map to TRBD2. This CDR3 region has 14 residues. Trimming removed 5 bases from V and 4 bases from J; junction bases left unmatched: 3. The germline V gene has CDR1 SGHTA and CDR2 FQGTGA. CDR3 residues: CASSSGGAADTQYF. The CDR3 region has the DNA TGTGCCAGCAGCAGCGGGGGGGCCGCAGATACGCAGTATTTT. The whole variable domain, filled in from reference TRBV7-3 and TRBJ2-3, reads GAGVSQTPSNKVTEKGKYVELRCDPISGHTALYWYRQSLGQGPEFLIYFQGTGAADDSGLPNDRFFAVRPEGSVSTLKIQRTERGDSAVYLCASSSGGAADTQYFGPGTRLTVL.

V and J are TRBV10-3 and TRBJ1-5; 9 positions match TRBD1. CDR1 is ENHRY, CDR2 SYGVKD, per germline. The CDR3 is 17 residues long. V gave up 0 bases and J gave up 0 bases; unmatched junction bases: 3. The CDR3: CAISESVGQGSNQPQHF. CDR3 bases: TGTGCCATCAGTGAGTCGGTGGGACAGGGTAGCAATCAGCCCCAGCATTTT.

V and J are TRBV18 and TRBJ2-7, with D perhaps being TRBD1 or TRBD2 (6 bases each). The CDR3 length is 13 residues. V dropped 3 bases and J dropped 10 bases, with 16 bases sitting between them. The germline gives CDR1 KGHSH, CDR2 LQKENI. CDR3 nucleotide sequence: TGTGCCAGCTCACCTGCCTCCGGGGGCAAACAGTACTTC. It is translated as CASSPASGGKQYF.

This chain's CDR3 is CSATALGGYTF. As DNA, the CDR3 is TGCAGTGCTACGGCCCTCGGTGGCTACACCTTC. This sequence joins TRBV20-1 and TRBJ1-2; no clear D. Deletions cut 4 bases from V and 7 bases from J, with 10 bases between. Germline values: CDR1 DFQATT, CDR2 SNEGSKA (reference sequence). The CDR3 runs to 11 residues.

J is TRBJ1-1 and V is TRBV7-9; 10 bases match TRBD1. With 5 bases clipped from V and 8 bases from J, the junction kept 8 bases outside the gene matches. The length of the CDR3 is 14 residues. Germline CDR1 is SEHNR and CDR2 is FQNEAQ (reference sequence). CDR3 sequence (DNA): TGTGCCAGCAGCCTCGGGACAGGGGAGAAAGAAGCTTTCTTT. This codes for CASSLGTGEKEAFF.

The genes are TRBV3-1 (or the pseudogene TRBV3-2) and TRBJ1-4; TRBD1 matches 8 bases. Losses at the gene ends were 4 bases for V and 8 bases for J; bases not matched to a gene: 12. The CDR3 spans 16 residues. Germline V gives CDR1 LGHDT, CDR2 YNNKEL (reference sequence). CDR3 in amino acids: CASSRGMTGAGEKLFF. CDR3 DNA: TGTGCCAGCAGCCGAGGGATGACAGGGGCAGGGGAAAAACTGTTTTTT.

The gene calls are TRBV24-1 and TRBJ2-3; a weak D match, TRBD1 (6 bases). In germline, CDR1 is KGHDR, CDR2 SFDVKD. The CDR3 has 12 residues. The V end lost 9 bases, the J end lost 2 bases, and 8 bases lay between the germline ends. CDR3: CATGDITDTQYF. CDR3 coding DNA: TGTGCCACCGGGGACATCACAGATACGCAGTATTTT.

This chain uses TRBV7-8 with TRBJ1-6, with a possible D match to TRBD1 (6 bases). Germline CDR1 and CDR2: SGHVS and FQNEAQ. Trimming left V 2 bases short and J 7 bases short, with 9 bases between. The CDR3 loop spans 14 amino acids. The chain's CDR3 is CASSLFQGNSPLHF. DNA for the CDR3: TGTGCCAGCAGCTTATTCCAGGGGAATTCACCCCTCCACTTT.

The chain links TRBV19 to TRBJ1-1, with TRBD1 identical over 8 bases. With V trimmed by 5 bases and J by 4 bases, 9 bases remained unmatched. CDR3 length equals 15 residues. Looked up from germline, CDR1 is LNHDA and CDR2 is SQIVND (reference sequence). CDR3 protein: CASSPIRGRGTEAFF. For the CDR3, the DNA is TGTGCCAGTAGTCCAATCAGGGGGCGCGGCACTGAAGCTTTCTTT.